The clone carrying this T cell receptor (beta chain) was observed many times. Germline-derived CDR1 and CDR2 are DFQATT and SNEGSKA (reference sequence). This CDR3 contains 17 residues. J lost 5 bases, V lost 1 base, and 13 bases had no gene match. The data were taken from a study of T cells in Graves' hyperthyroidism and ophthalmopathy. Amplified TCR beta CDR3 regions derived from RNA transcripts. HTBI primers drove first-round RT-PCR of the TCR CDR3. TCRdb independently ran MiXCR on the multiplex PCR reads; one entry per CDR3 protein. The profile shows 550,000 to 600,000 distinct CDR3 sequences, around 17% of them singletons.

The clonotype was recovered from a woman aged 18-35 years with Graves' hyperthyroidism. J is TRBJ2-1 and V is TRBV20-1, with 8 bases fitting TRBD2. Sequences were obtained from blood. CDR3 sequence: CSARGVTRLASNNEQFF. DNA of the CDR3: TGCAGTGCTAGAGGGGTGACAAGACTAGCGTCAAACAATGAGCAGTTCTTC.